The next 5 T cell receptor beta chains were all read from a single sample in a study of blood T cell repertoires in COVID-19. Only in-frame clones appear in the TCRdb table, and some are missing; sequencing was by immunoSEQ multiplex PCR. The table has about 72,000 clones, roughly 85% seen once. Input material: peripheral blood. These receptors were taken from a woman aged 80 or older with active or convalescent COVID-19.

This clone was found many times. CDR3 bases: TGTGCCAGCAGCCAAGTACAGGACACTAACTATGGCTACACCTTC. Translation gives CASSQVQDTNYGYTF. This rearrangement joins TRBV3-1 (or the pseudogene TRBV3-2) to TRBJ1-2, with a possible D match to TRBD1 (5 bases). V was shortened by 1 base and J by 0 bases, with 9 bases between the two germline ends. The CDR3 has 15 amino acids. Germline lookup yields CDR1 LGHDT and CDR2 YNNKEL (reference sequence).

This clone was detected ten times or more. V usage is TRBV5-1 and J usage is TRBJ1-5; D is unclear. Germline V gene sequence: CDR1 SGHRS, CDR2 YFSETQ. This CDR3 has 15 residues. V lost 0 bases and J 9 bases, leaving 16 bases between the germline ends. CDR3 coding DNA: TGCGCCAGCAGCTTGGTGAAGGAGCCGCAGAGGCCCCAGCATTTT. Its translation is CASSLVKEPQRPQHF.

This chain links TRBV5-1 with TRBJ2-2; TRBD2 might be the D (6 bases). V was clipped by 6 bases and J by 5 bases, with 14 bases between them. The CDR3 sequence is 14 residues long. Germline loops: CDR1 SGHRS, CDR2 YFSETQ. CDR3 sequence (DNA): TGCGCCAGCACTCGGGACTCTATGACCGGGGAGCTGTTTTTT. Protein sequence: CASTRDSMTGELFF.

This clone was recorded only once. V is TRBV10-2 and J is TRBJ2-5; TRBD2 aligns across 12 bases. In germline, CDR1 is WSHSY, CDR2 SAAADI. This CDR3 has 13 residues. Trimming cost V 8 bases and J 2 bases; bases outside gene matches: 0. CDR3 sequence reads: CASGLAGQETQYF. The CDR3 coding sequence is TGCGCCAGCGGACTAGCGGGGCAAGAGACCCAGTACTTC.

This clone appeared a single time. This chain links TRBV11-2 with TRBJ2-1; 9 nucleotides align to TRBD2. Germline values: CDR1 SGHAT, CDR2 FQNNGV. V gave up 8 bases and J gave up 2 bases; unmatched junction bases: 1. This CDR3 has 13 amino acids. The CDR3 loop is CASAGGPYNEQFF. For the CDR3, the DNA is TGTGCCAGCGCGGGGGGGCCCTACAATGAGCAGTTCTTC.